This entry lists 21 T cell receptor beta chains sequenced from one sample in a study of blood T cell repertoires in COVID-19. Some clones are missing from TCRdb's copy, which holds only in-frame ones; the method was immunoSEQ multiplex PCR. The sample yields around 150,000 clones, roughly 71% seen once. Material: peripheral blood. These receptors were taken from a woman of 80 years or more with acute or convalescent COVID-19.

CDR3: CSVAGVDTQYF. For the CDR3, the DNA is TGCAGCGTGGCAGGGGTCGATACGCAGTATTTT. This chain uses TRBV29-1 with TRBJ2-3, with a possible D match to TRBD1 (6 bases). The germline CDR1 and CDR2 sequences are SQVTM and ANQGSEA. Trimming left V 6 bases short and J 6 bases short, with 10 bases between. This CDR3 contains 11 residues.

V and J are TRBV7-9 and TRBJ2-7, with D perhaps matching TRBD2 (5 bases). Germline values: CDR1 SEHNR, CDR2 FQNEAQ (reference sequence). The CDR3 loop spans 13 amino acids. V was shortened by 9 bases and J by 2 bases, with 14 bases between the two germline ends. The CDR3 is CASGRSLTYEQYF. In nucleotides, the CDR3 is TGTGCCAGTGGGAGATCGCTAACCTACGAGCAGTACTTC.

The rearrangement links TRBV6-5 to TRBJ1-4, with D maybe TRBD1 (6 bases). CDR3 length: 16 amino acids. The germline gives CDR1 MNHEY, CDR2 SVGAGI. Trimming cost V 0 bases and J 5 bases, with 13 bases left between them. CDR3 DNA sequence: TGTGCCAGCAGTTACTCCCGACAGGCGTACAATGAAAAACTGTTTTTT. It translates to CASSYSRQAYNEKLFF.

The chain combines TRBV7-2 with TRBJ2-7, with 9 bases that match TRBD1. The CDR3 has 13 amino acids. The V and J ends lost 5 bases and 4 bases, in that order; junction bases with no gene match: 3. In germline, CDR1 is SGHTA, CDR2 FQGNSA. Here the CDR3 DNA reads TGTGCCAGCAGCCCACAGGGGGCGTACGAGCAGTACTTC. This encodes CASSPQGAYEQYF. The full variable domain, rest sourced from reference TRBV7-2 and TRBJ2-7, is GAGVSQSPSNKVTEKGKDVELRCDPISGHTALYWYRQSLGQGLEFLIYFQGNSAPDKSGLPSDRFSAERTGGSVSTLTIQRTQQEDSAVYLCASSPQGAYEQYFGPGTRLTVT.

This clone was observed a few times. The gene calls are TRBV5-6 and TRBJ1-5; TRBD1 might be the D (6 bases). The CDR3 totals 16 residues. Looked up from germline, CDR1 is SGHDT and CDR2 is YYEEEE. The V end was cut by 4 bases, the J end by 7 bases, with 21 bases between. CDR3 nucleotide sequence: TGTGCCAGCAGCCCGGGGCCGTGGGGGACACGGCAGCCCCAGCATTTT. This gives the protein CASSPGPWGTRQPQHF.

This clone was seen a few times. This CDR3 is CASSSGTGTGELFF. DNA of the CDR3: TGCGCCAGCAGCTCCGGGACAGGGACCGGGGAGCTGTTTTTT. The V and J genes are TRBV5-1 and TRBJ2-2, with TRBD1 identical over 9 bases. Germline lookup yields CDR1 SGHRS and CDR2 YFSETQ. Trimming cost V 3 bases and J 5 bases; bases outside gene matches: 2. CDR3 size: 14 residues.

The chain links TRBV6-5 to TRBJ2-5; tentative D call: TRBD1 (5 bases). Germline lookup yields CDR1 MNHEY and CDR2 SVGAGI. V gave up 6 bases and J gave up 5 bases, with 19 bases separating them. CDR3 size: 15 residues. DNA for the CDR3: TGTGCCAGCAGCTTGTTGCCTCCAGGGCTGGAGACCCAGTACTTC. Translation: CASSLLPPGLETQYF.

The chain recombines TRBV5-1 with TRBJ2-1, with 7 bases aligning to TRBD2. CDR3 length: 14 residues. Germline V gene lookup returns CDR1 SGHRS and CDR2 YFSETQ. Losses at the gene ends were 10 bases for V and 4 bases for J; bases not matched to a gene: 11. CDR3 protein: CASGGGNIYNEQFF. The DNA of the CDR3 is TGCGCCTCAGGCGGGGGTAATATTTACAATGAGCAGTTCTTC.

This clone has a count of ten or more. The chain recombines TRBV19 with TRBJ1-2; D uncertain. Germline V CDR1 and CDR2: LNHDA, SQIVND (reference sequence). The germline V and J ends were trimmed by 7 bases and 0 bases, with 18 bases remaining between them. CDR3 length equals 16 residues. The CDR3 DNA reads TGTGCCAGTACGGGGTACAACGCCGGCTCTAACTATGGCTACACCTTC. Protein product: CASTGYNAGSNYGYTF. Drawing the rest from reference TRBV19 and TRBJ1-2, the complete variable domain is DGGITQSPKYLFRKEGQNVTLSCEQNLNHDAMYWYRQDPGQGLRLIYYSQIVNDFQKGDIAEGYSVSREKKESFPLTVTSAQKNPTAFYLCASTGYNAGSNYGYTFGSGTRLTVV.

The rearrangement joins TRBV24-1 to TRBJ2-2, with D tentatively TRBD2 (5 bases). This CDR3 is 16 amino acids long. Germline lookup yields CDR1 KGHDR and CDR2 SFDVKD. The V end was cut by 4 bases, the J end by 0 bases, with 11 bases between. CDR3 in DNA: TGTGCCACCAGTGACTCAGCGGCCCCGAACACCGGGGAGCTGTTTTTT. Its protein is CATSDSAAPNTGELFF.

The chain is built from TRBV5-6 and TRBJ2-7; 8 bases are a match to TRBD1. The CDR3 is 15 amino acids. CDR1 is SGHDT and CDR2 is YYEEEE in the germline V gene. J lost 0 bases, V lost 0 bases, and 2 bases had no gene match. The CDR3 sequence: CASSLEGQVSYEQYF. The CDR3 bases are TGTGCCAGCAGCTTGGAGGGACAGGTCTCCTACGAGCAGTACTTC.

V is TRBV4-2 and J is TRBJ2-7; 9 positions match TRBD1. CDR1 and CDR2 from the germline V gene are LGHNA and YNFKEQ. V was pared by 4 bases and J by 5 bases, with 6 bases of the junction left unmatched. This CDR3 has 14 residues. CDR3 in DNA: TGTGCCAGCAGCCGCCGGGACAGGGCCCACGAGCAGTACTTC. Its protein product is CASSRRDRAHEQYF.

This chain joins TRBV2 and TRBJ1-2; D possibly corresponds to TRBD1 (5 bases). With 5 bases removed from V and 3 bases from J, the gap between germline ends came to 13 bases. Germline loops: CDR1 SNHLY, CDR2 FYNNEI. The CDR3 is made up of 14 amino acids. CDR3 in amino acids: CASSPFSTDYGYTF. In nucleotides, the CDR3 is TGTGCCAGCAGTCCCTTCTCGACAGACTATGGCTACACCTTC. The whole variable domain, filled in from reference TRBV2 and TRBJ1-2, reads EPEVTQTPSHQVTQMGQEVILRCVPISNHLYFYWYRQILGQKVEFLVSFYNNEISEKSEIFDDQFSVERPDGSNFTLKIRSTKLEDSAMYFCASSPFSTDYGYTFGSGTRLTVV.

This clone was seen only once. The CDR3 here is CAWSKPGGRYTEAFF. Written as DNA, the CDR3 is TGTGCCTGGAGTAAACCAGGGGGAAGATACACTGAAGCTTTCTTT. The rearrangement uses TRBV30 and TRBJ1-1; 7 bases match TRBD1. Germline V gene lookup returns CDR1 GTSNPN and CDR2 SVGIG (reference sequence). Trimming at V came to 2 bases and at J to 3 bases, leaving 9 bases not matched to a gene. This CDR3 contains 15 residues.

This chain uses TRBV6-5 with TRBJ2-7; maybe TRBD2 (5 bases). The CDR3 is 13 amino acids. V lost 6 bases, J lost 2 bases, and 11 bases lay in between. Germline V gene sequence: CDR1 MNHEY, CDR2 SVGAGI. This chain's CDR3 is CASRADATYEQYF. CDR3 DNA: TGTGCCAGCAGAGCGGACGCCACCTACGAGCAGTACTTC.

This CDR3 is CASSPWPKGAKNIQYF. In DNA, the CDR3 is TGTGCCAGCAGCCCCTGGCCCAAGGGGGCCAAAAACATTCAGTACTTC. The gene calls are TRBV7-6 and TRBJ2-4; D might be TRBD1 (5 bases). The CDR3 covers 16 residues. Germline CDR1 and CDR2: SGHVS and FNYEAQ. Trimming left V 5 bases short and J 1 base short, with 15 bases between.

The chain recombines TRBV7-3 with TRBJ2-2; D possibly corresponds to TRBD2 (6 bases). The CDR3 runs 16 residues. V lost 6 bases to trimming and J lost 3 bases, with 17 bases between them. The germline V gene has CDR1 SGHTA and CDR2 FQGTGA. CDR3 region: CASSINSGDDTGELFF. CDR3 nucleotide sequence: TGTGCCAGCAGTATTAACTCGGGGGATGACACCGGGGAGCTGTTTTTT. Full variable domain (outside the CDR3, taken from reference TRBV7-3 and TRBJ2-2): GAGVSQTPSNKVTEKGKYVELRCDPISGHTALYWYRQSLGQGPEFLIYFQGTGAADDSGLPNDRFFAVRPEGSVSTLKIQRTERGDSAVYLCASSINSGDDTGELFFGEGSRLTVL.

V is TRBV3-1 (or the pseudogene TRBV3-2) and J is TRBJ1-5; possibly TRBD1 for D (5 bases). The CDR3 spans 15 residues. Germline values: CDR1 LGHDT, CDR2 YNNKEL (reference sequence). V shed 1 base and J shed 6 bases, with 13 bases lying between them. The CDR3 DNA reads TGTGCCAGCAGCCAAGGAACAGGTCCTTTTCAGCCCCAGCATTTT. Translation gives CASSQGTGPFQPQHF.

V usage is TRBV9 and J usage is TRBJ1-2; tentative D call: TRBD1 (6 bases). Germline loops: CDR1 SGDLS, CDR2 YYNGEE. This CDR3 region has 15 residues. Trimming removed 9 bases from V and 0 bases from J, with 18 bases in between. CDR3 loop: CATTRTATSNYGYTF. In DNA form, the CDR3 reads TGTGCCACCACCCGGACAGCAACCTCTAACTATGGCTACACCTTC.

The chain has TRBV5-1 and TRBJ2-1; 13 positions agree with TRBD2. The CDR3 contains 16 residues. V lost 4 bases to trimming and J lost 6 bases; unmatched junction nucleotides: 7. The V gene's germline CDR1 is SGHRS and CDR2 YFSETQ. CDR3 amino acids: CASSPSGLAGTNEQFF. The DNA for the CDR3 is TGCGCCAGCAGCCCTTCGGGACTAGCGGGAACCAATGAGCAGTTCTTC.

This rearrangement joins TRBV24-1 to TRBJ2-5, with 12 positions matching TRBD2. Germline V gene data show CDR1 as KGHDR and CDR2 as SFDVKD. Unmatched junction bases numbered 5, after V lost 2 bases and J lost 5 bases. This CDR3 region has 16 residues. CDR3 DNA sequence: TGTGCCACCAGTGATTCGACTAGCGGGAGATATGAGACCCAGTACTTC. This codes for CATSDSTSGRYETQYF.